This paragraph reports one T cell receptor beta chain. As yet, its antigen is unknown. Some clones are missing from TCRdb's copy, which holds only in-frame ones; the method was immunoSEQ multiplex PCR. The sample yields 210,000 or so clones, approximately 94% seen once. This entry belongs to a study of T cell responses to AZD1222 COVID-19 vaccine. Overall study results and limits: At baseline, just 6 or 7 AZD1222 recipients tested seropositive.

Germline V CDR1 and CDR2: KGHDR, SFDVKD. The CDR3 covers 14 residues. Trimming cost V 7 bases and J 4 bases; bases outside gene matches: 7. V and J are TRBV24-1 and TRBJ2-5; 8 nucleotides agree with TRBD1. The material was peripheral blood, obtained 28 days after the second dose of the MenACWY control vaccine. The receptor comes from an adult who received the MenACWY meningococcal vaccine as a control. The CDR3 nucleotides read TGTGCCACCAGCCCCAGGACAGGGAGAGAGACCCAGTACTTC. Translating it yields CATSPRTGRETQYF.